Listed here are 16 T cell receptor beta chains from one sample, sequenced in a study of CD8+ T cells in alopecia areata. After isolation, RNA underwent reverse transcription to generate cDNA as the sequencing template. Assay used: immunoSEQ multiplex PCR; TCRdb lists only in-frame clones, some missing. The sample includes 150,000 to 200,000 clones, roughly 64% of them seen just once. Treatment here: oral pan-JAK inhibitor, 5-10 mg twice daily. Sequenced here: CD4+ T cells sorted from blood, sampled at week 24, from a patient treated with tofacitinib. Every receptor here comes from a human donor with alopecia areata.

V usage is TRBV21-1 and J usage is TRBJ2-1; TRBD1 reflects the table's D call only, with no check against the DNA. TRBV21-1 is noted as a pseudogene. The CDR3 spans 15 residues. CDR3 loop: CASSTGTGGGNEQFF. The DNA of the CDR3 is TGTGCCAGCAGTACCGGGACAGGTGGGGGCAATGAGCAGTTCTTC.

The genes are TRBV19 and TRBJ2-7, with D tentatively TRBD2 (5 bases). The CDR3 consists of 10 residues. Germline-derived CDR1 and CDR2 are LNHDA and SQIVND (reference sequence). V was clipped by 10 bases and J by 5 bases, with 9 bases between them. The CDR3: CANEGHEQYF. The DNA of the CDR3 is TGTGCCAACGAGGGCCACGAGCAGTACTTC.

The rearrangement uses TRBV15 and TRBJ2-7, with 7 bases identical to TRBD1. Losses at the gene ends were 0 bases for V and 4 bases for J; bases not matched to a gene: 3. Germline V lookup: CDR1 LNHNV, CDR2 YYDKDF (reference sequence). CDR3 size: 14 residues. CDR3 in amino acids: CATSREVQGYEQYF. For the CDR3, the DNA is TGTGCCACCAGCAGAGAGGTACAGGGGTACGAGCAGTACTTC.

Note on this clone: The sample contains more than one DNA sequence encoding this CDR3. This chain connects TRBV2 to TRBJ2-1; unclear D gene. The CDR3 runs 11 residues. CDR1 is SNHLY and CDR2 is FYNNEI in the germline V gene. The V end lost 5 bases, the J end lost 4 bases, and 3 bases lay between the germline ends. CDR3 nucleotides: TGTGCCAGCAGTCCATACAATGAGCAGTTCTTC. Translated, it gives CASSPYNEQFF.

The rearrangement uses TRBV29-1 and TRBJ1-1; D call uncertain. V was cut by 0 bases and J by 7 bases, with 6 bases left in between. Germline V gene data show CDR1 as SQVTM and CDR2 as ANQGSEA. The CDR3 contains 11 residues. The CDR3, as DNA: TGCAGCGTTGAAGATCATTTTGAAGCTTTCTTT. Translating gives CSVEDHFEAFF.

This clone has just a few counts. The rearrangement links TRBV27 to TRBJ1-2, with no clear D. Deletions cut 1 base from V and 7 bases from J, with 4 bases between. Germline CDR1 MNHEY, CDR2 SMNVEV (reference sequence). CDR3 size: 11 residues. In nucleotides, the CDR3 is TGTGCCAGCAGTTTATTTCTTGGCTACACCTTC. Translation gives CASSLFLGYTF.

The rearrangement uses TRBV6-1 and TRBJ2-7; D perhaps matches TRBD2 (5 bases). The germline V and J ends were trimmed by 3 bases and 2 bases, with 11 bases remaining between them. The CDR3 covers 14 residues. Germline-derived CDR1 and CDR2 are MNHNS and SASEGT. CDR3 sequence (DNA): TGTGCCAGCAGTGATCAACGGGGAACCTACGAGCAGTACTTC. Its translation is CASSDQRGTYEQYF.

Only a few counts were recorded for this clone. The J gene is TRBJ1-5, the V gene TRBV25-1, with TRBD1 as a possible D gene (5 bases). Germline CDR1 MGHDK, CDR2 SYGVNS. There are 14 residues in the CDR3. V lost 0 bases and J 7 bases, leaving 10 bases between the germline ends. The CDR3 coding sequence is TGTGCCAGCAGTGAATATCGGGGGAGCCAGCCCCAGCATTTT. Protein: CASSEYRGSQPQHF.

This chain joins TRBV2 and TRBJ2-2, with TRBD2 matching 13 bases. The V segment lost 6 bases and the J segment 2 bases; nucleotides outside the gene matches: 3. Germline V lookup: CDR1 SNHLY, CDR2 FYNNEI. CDR3 length equals 16 residues. DNA for the CDR3: TGTGCCAGCAGGCCGGGACTAGCGGGAAACACCGGGGAGCTGTTTTTT. Residues: CASRPGLAGNTGELFF. Complete variable domain (other parts from reference TRBV2 and TRBJ2-2): EPEVTQTPSHQVTQMGQEVILRCVPISNHLYFYWYRQILGQKVEFLVSFYNNEISEKSEIFDDQFSVERPDGSNFTLKIRSTKLEDSAMYFCASRPGLAGNTGELFFGEGSRLTVL.

This clone was recorded only once. The chain links TRBV5-1 to TRBJ1-2; TRBD1 might be the D (6 bases). Trimming took 0 bases from V and 3 from J, leaving 12 bases between them. Germline lookup yields CDR1 SGHRS and CDR2 YFSETQ. There are 15 residues in the CDR3. This CDR3 is CASSLGDRPYYGYTF. CDR3 DNA sequence: TGCGCCAGCAGCTTGGGAGACAGGCCGTACTATGGCTACACCTTC.

CDR3: CASSVAHTSSPLHF. The CDR3 nucleotides are TGTGCCAGCAGCGTAGCTCATACGAGTTCACCCCTCCACTTT. This chain uses TRBV9 with TRBJ1-6; D not certain. CDR1 is SGDLS and CDR2 is YYNGEE in the germline V gene. The CDR3 length is 14 residues. The ends were cut back, 0 bases at V and 9 bases at J, with 10 bases in the middle. Supplemented by reference TRBV9 and TRBJ1-6, the full variable domain reads DSGVTQTPKHLITATGQRVTLRCSPRSGDLSVYWYQQSLDQGLQFLIQYYNGEERAKGNILERFSAQQFPDLHSELNLSSLELGDSALYFCASSVAHTSSPLHFGNGTRLTVT.

The chain employs TRBV7-3 and TRBJ1-1, with 7 positions matching TRBD1. The V gene end was trimmed by 5 bases and the J gene end by 4 bases; junction bases not matched to a gene: 7. The CDR3 runs to 14 residues. CDR1 is SGHTA, CDR2 FQGTGA, per germline. The CDR3 nucleotides read TGTGCCAGCAGCACAGGGACAGTTCCCACTGAAGCTTTCTTT. Protein: CASSTGTVPTEAFF.

This chain connects TRBV5-6 to TRBJ2-4; TRBD1 matches at 10 bases. The J segment lost 6 bases and the V segment lost 4 bases, leaving 10 bases of the junction unmatched. From germline, CDR1 is SGHDT and CDR2 YYEEEE. This CDR3 spans 16 amino acids. The DNA of the CDR3 is TGTGCCAGCAGCCCGTTCCGGGACAGGGGAACAAACATTCAGTACTTC. It yields the protein CASSPFRDRGTNIQYF.

About this clone: Distinct nucleotide sequences in the sample also encode this CDR3. The DNA for the CDR3 is TGTGCCAGCAGCTTAGGGGGGAGAGGCTATGGCTACACCTTC. It specifies CASSLGGRGYGYTF. V gene TRBV7-9 combines with J gene TRBJ1-2; possible D gene TRBD1, 5 bases. Germline V CDR1 and CDR2: SEHNR, FQNEAQ (reference sequence). The CDR3 runs 14 residues. V was cut by 1 base and J by 4 bases, with 10 bases left in between.

The chain couples TRBV29-1 to TRBJ2-7, with unresolved D. Germline CDR1 is SQVTM and CDR2 is ANQGSEA. V lost 7 bases and J lost 6, with 13 bases in between. This CDR3 region has 11 residues. The CDR3 bases are TGCAGCGGCACCTCCCGAGGCGAGCAGTACTTC. It encodes CSGTSRGEQYF.

This rearrangement joins TRBV29-1 to TRBJ1-4, with D perhaps TRBD1 (5 bases). Trimming stripped 7 bases from V and 0 bases from J, with 6 bases between. Per the germline V gene, CDR1 is SQVTM and CDR2 is ANQGSEA. This CDR3 has 12 amino acids. The CDR3 bases are TGCAGCGGGGGGGCAACTAATGAAAAACTGTTTTTT. Protein: CSGGATNEKLFF. The whole variable domain, filled in from reference TRBV29-1 and TRBJ1-4, reads SAVISQKPSRDICQRGTSLTIQCQVDSQVTMMFWYRQQPGQSLTLIATANQGSEATYESGFVIDKFPISRPNLTFSTLTVSNMSPEDSSIYLCSGGATNEKLFFGSGTQLSVL.